The clone carrying this TCR beta chain was seen once. The source of the sample is a study of blood T cell repertoires in COVID-19. In the study overall: Samples taken during acute and convalescent COVID-19 were collected in the United States, Italy and Spain. From T cells, B-cell-depleted T cells, or PBMCs came the material, which was cDNA or gDNA.

Clones were sequenced by immunoSEQ multiplex PCR, and TCRdb holds only the in-frame ones, with some missing. The table shows roughly 120,000 clones, with approximately 84% occurring only once. Between the trimmed V and J ends, which lost 8 bases and 9 bases, there was a span of 11 bases. CDR3 size: 11 residues. Per the germline V gene, CDR1 is MRHNA and CDR2 is SNTAGT. The sequencing sample was made of peripheral blood. The chain combines TRBV6-4 with TRBJ2-1, with a tentative D call TRBD1 (5 bases). The sequence was collected from a man aged 70 or older with acute or convalescent COVID-19. CDR3: CASGQGTEQFF. The DNA for the CDR3 is TGTGCCAGCGGCCAGGGTACTGAGCAGTTCTTC.